This TCR beta chain was recovered during a study of blood T cell repertoires in COVID-19. Study summary: There were acute and convalescent COVID-19 samples, and they came from the United States, Italy and Spain. T cells, B-cell-depleted T cells, or PBMCs provided the cDNA or gDNA that served as material.

Assay used: immunoSEQ multiplex PCR; TCRdb lists only in-frame clones, some missing. In the table there are a few hundred thousand clones, roughly 90% of which are singletons. The TCR was taken from a woman aged 55-70 years with acute or convalescent COVID-19. The sequenced sample was peripheral blood.

The DNA for the CDR3 is TGTGCCAGCAGCTTAGCGCCCAGTTGGGAGCAGTTCTTC. This sequence encodes CASSLAPSWEQFF. The chain uses TRBV7-2 and TRBJ2-1, with no clear D. Germline V CDR1 and CDR2: SGHTA, FQGNSA. CDR3 length: 13 amino acids. V was shortened by 0 bases and J by 10 bases, with 10 bases between the two germline ends.